This T cell receptor (beta chain) derives from a study of T cell responses to AZD1222 COVID-19 vaccine. The repertoire was sequenced with immunoSEQ multiplex PCR; TCRdb's copy has only in-frame clones and lacks some. The sample shows tens of thousands of clones, about 91% of them seen only once. The CDR3 spans 11 residues. J gave up 6 bases and V 7 bases, and 2 bases lay outside the gene matches. Germline loops: CDR1 SNHLY, CDR2 FYNNEI. This clonotype was sampled from an adult in good health. The sequencing used peripheral blood, collected on day 0 of AZD1222 vaccination. The rearrangement links TRBV2 to TRBJ2-7; TRBD1 aligns across 8 bases. The DNA for the CDR3 is TGTGCCAGCACCGGGACAGGCGAGCAGTACTTC. Amino acids: CASTGTGEQYF.